This TCR beta chain derives from a study of blood T cell repertoires in COVID-19. Study in general: Collection of acute and convalescent COVID-19 samples took place in the United States, Italy and Spain. Sources were T cells, B-cell-depleted T cells, or PBMCs; the material itself was cDNA or gDNA.

Original analysis: Estimates of nucleated cell counts were drawn from the amplification of reference gene primers. The method was immunoSEQ multiplex PCR; TCRdb's version includes in-frame clones alone and lacks a portion of them. From that table come the V and J calls and clone size; the DNA was used to work out D and trimming. Here the sample spans about 150,000 clones, 80% to 90% being singletons. CDR3 length equals 13 residues. Germline V gives CDR1 SGHNT, CDR2 YYREEE (reference sequence). V was clipped by 3 bases and J by 3 bases; unmatched bases: 1. The chain has TRBV5-4 and TRBJ2-3, with 7 positions matching TRBD1. The sample comprised peripheral blood. The clonotype originates from a woman aged 45 to 65 with acute or convalescent COVID-19. CDR3 in DNA: TGTGCCAGCAGCTCACAGGGGACAGATACGCAGTATTTT. It codes for CASSSQGTDTQYF.